The next 21 T cell receptor beta chains were all read from a single sample in a study of blood T cells in healthy people across ages. Combining a sample-barcoded 5' primer with a J-beta primer mix, a second PCR ran for about 6 to 11 cycles. TCRdb ran MiXCR on the 5' RACE reads and lists one entry per CDR3 protein. Of some 1.7 million distinct CDR3 sequences listed, roughly 30% are singletons. The sequencing sample was made of blood. These receptors were taken from a woman aged 30 to 39 in good health.

The J gene is TRBJ1-5, the V gene TRBV19, with D possibly being TRBD1 (5 bases). CDR1 is LNHDA, CDR2 SQIVND, per germline (reference sequence). V was clipped by 4 bases and J by 6 bases, with 10 bases between them. The length of the CDR3 is 13 residues. The CDR3 region is CASSKQTVQPQHF. CDR3 in DNA: TGTGCCAGTAGTAAACAGACAGTTCAGCCCCAGCATTTT.

J is TRBJ2-5 and V is TRBV2; tentative D call: TRBD2 (6 bases). Trimming cost V 10 bases and J 5 bases, with 17 bases left between them. Looked up from germline, CDR1 is SNHLY and CDR2 is FYNNEI. This CDR3 is 13 amino acids long. The CDR3 loop reads CATKGGEMETQYF. The CDR3 bases are TGTGCCACCAAGGGCGGGGAGATGGAGACCCAGTACTTC.

The J gene is TRBJ2-5, the V gene TRBV5-1, with D perhaps TRBD1 or TRBD2 (5 bases each). There are 12 residues in the CDR3. Germline loops: CDR1 SGHRS, CDR2 YFSETQ. The V end was cut by 4 bases, the J end by 11 bases, with 15 bases between. Here the CDR3 reads CASSRGDGMQYF. The DNA of the CDR3 is TGCGCCAGCAGCAGAGGGGACGGGATGCAGTACTTC.

This chain links TRBV21-1 with TRBJ2-7; the listed D gene, TRBD2, was not tested against the DNA. TRBV21-1 is a recognized pseudogene. CDR3 length: 16 amino acids. For the CDR3, the DNA is TGTGCCAGCGTGACATCAGCGGGGGGCTCCTCCTACGAGCAGTACTTC. This sequence encodes CASVTSAGGSSYEQYF.

This clonotype was seen more than once but under ten times. This chain joins TRBV7-2 and TRBJ2-1, with D hard to call. The CDR3 consists of 13 residues. Trimming took off 5 bases at V and 10 bases at J, with 15 bases between the two ends. Germline V gene sequence: CDR1 SGHTA, CDR2 FQGNSA. Here the CDR3 reads CASSTPYGGEQFF. CDR3 in DNA: TGTGCCAGCAGCACCCCCTACGGCGGCGAGCAGTTCTTC.

This clonotype was seen many times. CDR3 loop: CASSEDSTDTQYF. CDR3 nucleotide sequence: TGCGCCAGCAGCGAAGACAGCACAGATACGCAGTATTTT. V and J are TRBV5-1 and TRBJ2-3; no clear D gene. V lost 4 bases and J 0 bases, leaving 6 bases between the germline ends. The germline CDR1 and CDR2 sequences are SGHRS and YFSETQ. CDR3 length: 13 residues.

V and J are TRBV11-2 and TRBJ2-3; D gene uncertain. CDR1 and CDR2 (germline): SGHAT, FQNNGV. The CDR3 runs 13 residues. V was pared by 5 bases and J by 2 bases, with 8 bases between. The CDR3 region has the DNA TGTGCCAGCAGCACCGAAACCACAGATACGCAGTATTTT. This sequence encodes CASSTETTDTQYF. The variable domain in full, with the rest retrieved from reference TRBV11-2 and TRBJ2-3, is EAGVAQSPRYKIIEKRQSVAFWCNPISGHATLYWYQQILGQGPKLLIQFQNNGVVDDSQLPKDRFSAERLKGVDSTLKIQPAKLEDSAVYLCASSTETTDTQYFGPGTRLTVL.

As regards this clonotype: A junction end diverges from the germline sequence, so it may reflect a read error. Here the CDR3 DNA reads TGTGCCAGCAGCCCCGACGGGGGATTAGGTGGGAATCGGCCCCAGCATTTT. It specifies CASSPDGGLGGNRPQHF. The chain combines TRBV7-6 with TRBJ1-5, with D tentatively TRBD1 (5 bases). The CDR3 has 17 amino acids. Per germline, CDR1 SGHVS and CDR2 FNYEAQ. Combining the CDR3 with reference TRBV7-6 and TRBJ1-5 gives the whole variable domain GAGVSQSPRYKVTKRGQDVALRCDPISGHVSLYWYRQALGQGPEFLTYFNYEAQQDKSGLPNDRFSAERPEGSISTLTIQRTEQRDSAMYRCASSPDGGLGGNRPQHFGDGTRLSIL.

The genes are TRBV30 and TRBJ1-3; no clear D. Germline CDR1 is GTSNPN and CDR2 is SVGIG (reference sequence). The CDR3 is 13 amino acids. Trimming left V 2 bases short and J 1 base short, with 6 bases between. CDR3 in amino acids: CAWSLGSGNTIYF. CDR3 coding DNA: TGTGCCTGGAGTCTCGGATCTGGAAACACCATATATTTT.

This clonotype was observed a handful of times. This chain connects TRBV2 to TRBJ2-1; the D gene could be TRBD1 or TRBD2 (5 bases each). V lost 7 bases to trimming and J lost 10 bases, with 14 bases between them. Germline CDR1 is SNHLY and CDR2 is FYNNEI. The CDR3 totals 12 residues. CDR3 sequence: CASMGVKREQFF. For the CDR3, the DNA is TGTGCCAGCATGGGGGTAAAAAGGGAGCAGTTCTTC. The full variable domain, rest sourced from reference TRBV2 and TRBJ2-1, is EPEVTQTPSHQVTQMGQEVILRCVPISNHLYFYWYRQILGQKVEFLVSFYNNEISEKSEIFDDQFSVERPDGSNFTLKIRSTKLEDSAMYFCASMGVKREQFFGPGTRLTVL.

The table lists this clonotype with a few counts. The V call is TRBV7-9, the J call TRBJ2-1; 8 nucleotides agree with TRBD1. Germline V lookup: CDR1 SEHNR, CDR2 FQNEAQ (reference sequence). V shed 1 base, J shed 0 bases, and the junction held 5 bases outside the gene matches. There are 17 residues in the CDR3. The CDR3 sequence: CASSLVGQGFSYNEQFF. Written as DNA, the CDR3 is TGTGCCAGCAGCTTAGTCGGACAGGGCTTCTCCTACAATGAGCAGTTCTTC.

The CDR3 is CASSLGFQRDNEQFF. For the CDR3, the DNA is TGTGCCAGCAGCTTAGGATTTCAGAGGGACAATGAGCAGTTCTTC. The chain carries TRBV7-9 and TRBJ2-1; D is perhaps TRBD2 (5 bases). The V gene's germline CDR1 is SEHNR and CDR2 FQNEAQ (reference sequence). This CDR3 region has 15 residues. V was clipped by 1 base and J by 5 bases, with 12 bases between them.

Turning to this clonotype: A much larger clonotype is one base distant, so this may be a read error. The chain recombines TRBV12-3 or TRBV12-4 with TRBJ2-5; D may correspond to TRBD1 or TRBD2 (5 bases each). The CDR3 covers 14 residues. This CDR3 is CASSLVGDQEAQYF. In DNA form, the CDR3 reads TGTGCCAGCAGTTTGGTCGGGGACCAAGAGGCCCAGTACTTC.

About this clonotype: One base away lies a much larger clone, so this may be a sequencing read error. CDR3 sequence: CSAREGVTTTFF. In DNA, the CDR3 is TGCAGTGCTAGAGAGGGGGTCACAACGACGTTCTTC. The chain joins TRBV20-1 to TRBJ2-1; D may be TRBD1 or TRBD2 (5 bases each). Germline V lookup: CDR1 DFQATT, CDR2 SNEGSKA (reference sequence). Trimming stripped 0 bases from V and 15 bases from J, with 15 bases between. The CDR3 has 12 residues.

This chain uses TRBV5-1 with TRBJ1-1; no firm D call. CDR1 and CDR2 (germline): SGHRS, YFSETQ. The CDR3 spans 13 residues. The germline V and J ends were trimmed by 1 base and 6 bases, with 10 bases remaining between them. The CDR3 DNA reads TGCGCCAGCAGCTTGCGGGCGGAAGCTGAAGCTTTCTTT. As protein: CASSLRAEAEAFF.

This clonotype was seen ten or more times. The rearrangement joins TRBV20-1 to TRBJ2-3; TRBD1 aligns across 8 bases. After removal of 3 bases from V and 7 bases from J, the junction contained 12 bases not matched to a gene. Germline CDR1 and CDR2: DFQATT and SNEGSKA (reference sequence). This CDR3 has 15 residues. The CDR3 sequence: CSASGGNRGENTQYF. For the CDR3, the DNA is TGCAGTGCTAGTGGTGGGAACAGGGGGGAGAATACGCAGTATTTT.

This clonotype has at least ten counts. The chain joins TRBV29-1 to TRBJ1-5; D not certain. The germline V and J ends were trimmed by 5 bases and 4 bases, with 12 bases remaining between them. Germline V lookup: CDR1 SQVTM, CDR2 ANQGSEA. The CDR3 runs to 13 residues. The CDR3 loop reads CSVRVQANQPQHF. CDR3 nucleotide sequence: TGCAGCGTTCGGGTGCAGGCTAATCAGCCCCAGCATTTT.

This clonotype came up many times. This chain joins TRBV20-1 and TRBJ2-5; TRBD2 matches 11 bases. With V trimmed by 5 bases and J by 5 bases, 10 bases remained unmatched. Germline CDR1 and CDR2: DFQATT and SNEGSKA (reference sequence). This CDR3 has 15 residues. CDR3 coding DNA: TGCAGTGCTCCAATACTAGCGGGAGTTGGGGAGACCCAGTACTTC. Translation gives CSAPILAGVGETQYF.

The chain employs TRBV12-3 or TRBV12-4 and TRBJ2-6, with a tentative D call TRBD1 (5 bases). The V end was cut by 1 base, the J end by 0 bases, with 7 bases between. The CDR3 spans 16 residues. This chain's CDR3 is CASSLEGISGANVLTF. CDR3 coding DNA: TGTGCCAGCAGTTTAGAGGGGATCTCTGGGGCCAACGTCCTGACTTTC.

At least ten counts were recorded for this clonotype. V and J are TRBV6-5 and TRBJ2-1, with 10 bases that match TRBD2. The CDR3 spans 15 residues. J lost 9 bases, V lost 6 bases, and 11 bases had no gene match. The germline CDR1 and CDR2 sequences are MNHEY and SVGAGI. CDR3 sequence (DNA): TGTGCCAGCAGCGATCCTAGCGGGAGAACGGTTGAGCAGTTCTTC. It codes for CASSDPSGRTVEQFF.

On this clonotype itself: A much larger clone sits a single nucleotide away, making a read error possible. The chain carries TRBV5-1 and TRBJ2-6; tentative D call: TRBD2 (6 bases). V dropped 0 bases and J dropped 2 bases, with 9 bases sitting between them. From germline, CDR1 is SGHRS and CDR2 YFSETQ. The CDR3 spans 16 residues. The CDR3 is CASSLATSPGANVLTF. DNA for the CDR3: TGCGCCAGCAGCTTGGCCACTAGCCCTGGGGCCAACGTCCTGACTTTC.